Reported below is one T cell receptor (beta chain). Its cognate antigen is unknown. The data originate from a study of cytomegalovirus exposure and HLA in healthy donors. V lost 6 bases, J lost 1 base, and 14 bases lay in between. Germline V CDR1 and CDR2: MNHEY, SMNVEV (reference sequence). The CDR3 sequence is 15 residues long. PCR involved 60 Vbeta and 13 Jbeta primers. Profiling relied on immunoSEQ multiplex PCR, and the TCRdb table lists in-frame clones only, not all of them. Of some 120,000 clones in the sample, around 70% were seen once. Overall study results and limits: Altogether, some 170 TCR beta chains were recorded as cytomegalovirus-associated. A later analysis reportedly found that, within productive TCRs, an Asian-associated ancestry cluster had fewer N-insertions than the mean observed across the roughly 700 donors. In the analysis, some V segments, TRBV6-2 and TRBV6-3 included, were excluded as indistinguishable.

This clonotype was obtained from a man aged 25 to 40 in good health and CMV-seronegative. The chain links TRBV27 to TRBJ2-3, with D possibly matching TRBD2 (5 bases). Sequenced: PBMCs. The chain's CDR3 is CASSPWGEGTDTQYF. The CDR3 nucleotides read TGTGCCAGCAGCCCGTGGGGAGAAGGCACAGATACGCAGTATTTT.